This is a list of T cell receptor beta chains from one sample in a study of blood T cell repertoires in COVID-19. Sequencing was performed with immunoSEQ multiplex PCR; in TCRdb, only in-frame clones are kept and a portion is missing. The table shows 200,000 to 250,000 clones, with 75% to 85% occurring only once. The sequenced material came from peripheral blood. All receptors come from a woman in her 70s with COVID-19, enrolled during active disease. The CDR3 runs from the conserved cysteine through the conserved F or W. A D gene is named only where the DNA matches it firmly. The listing skips clone size in some rows; elsewhere it reads once, few, many or a size class.

>TRBV10-3|.|14|.|TRBJ1-6
CAISEKSGFSPLHF
TGTGCCATCAGTGAGAAATCAGGTTTTTCACCCCTCCACTTT
>TRBV5-4|.|13|.|TRBJ1-1
CASSLQVDTEAFF
TGTGCCAGCAGTTTACAGGTGGACACTGAAGCTTTCTTT
>TRBV7-2|once|17|TRBD2|TRBJ2-3
CASRLTRASGNTDTQYF
TGTGCCAGCAGATTGACTCGGGCTAGCGGGAACACAGATACGCAGTATTTT
>TRBV29-1|.|13|.|TRBJ2-6
CSVQGTGANVLTF
TGCAGCGTTCAGGGGACTGGGGCCAACGTCCTGACTTTC
>TRBV12-3/TRBV12-4|.|12|.|TRBJ1-6
CASSTSGSPLHF
TGTGCCAGCAGTACATCAGGGTCACCCCTCCACTTT
>TRBV4-1|.|15|.|TRBJ1-1
CASSHPNGGDTEAFF
TGCGCCAGCAGCCACCCAAATGGAGGGGACACTGAAGCTTTCTTT
>TRBV5-1|.|16|.|TRBJ2-5
CASSFQGGQPQETQYF
TGCGCCAGCAGCTTTCAGGGGGGCCAACCCCAAGAGACCCAGTACTTC
>TRBV3-1/TRBV3-2|.|16|TRBD2|TRBJ2-7
CASSRRGGSLSYEQYF
TGTGCCAGCAGCCGGCGGGGGGGATCGCTCTCCTACGAGCAGTACTTC
>TRBV9|.|17|TRBD2|TRBJ2-3
CASSSRSGLGSTDTQYF
TGTGCCAGCAGCTCGAGGTCAGGACTAGGATCCACAGATACGCAGTATTTT
>TRBV18|.|15|.|TRBJ2-7
CASSPFLQSPYEQYF
TGTGCCAGCTCACCTTTCTTACAGTCCCCATACGAGCAGTACTTC
>TRBV27|.|18|TRBD2|TRBJ2-1
CASRYGTSGRLSYNEQFF
TGTGCCAGCAGATACGGGACTAGCGGGAGGCTCTCCTACAATGAGCAGTTCTTC
>TRBV7-9|.|13|TRBD2|TRBJ2-7
CASSFSGTYEQYF
TGTGCCAGCAGCTTCAGCGGGACCTACGAGCAGTACTTC
>TRBV6-2/TRBV6-3|.|14|TRBD2|TRBJ2-3
CASSSLAGKDTQYF
TGTGCCAGCAGTTCGCTAGCGGGGAAAGATACGCAGTATTTT
>TRBV15|.|15|.|TRBJ1-1
CATSRDLGRVGEAFF
TGTGCCACCAGCAGAGATTTGGGGCGAGTAGGTGAAGCTTTCTTT
>TRBV4-1|.|16|TRBD2|TRBJ2-3
CASSIPLAGETDTQYF
TGCGCCAGCTCCATTCCCTTAGCGGGAGAGACAGATACGCAGTATTTT
>TRBV3-1/TRBV3-2|few|15|TRBD2|TRBJ2-5
CASSQLAGGMKTQYF
TGTGCCAGCAGCCAACTAGCGGGAGGGATGAAGACCCAGTACTTC
>TRBV7-3|.|14|.|TRBJ2-5
CASSPNYSGGTQYF
TGTGCCAGCAGCCCGAACTACTCTGGTGGGACCCAGTACTTC
>TRBV7-3|few|15|TRBD1|TRBJ2-7
CASSFGTGNSYEQYF
TGTGCCAGCAGCTTTGGGACAGGGAACTCCTACGAGCAGTACTTC
>TRBV2|.|14|.|TRBJ1-1
CASSDRVKGTEAFF
TGTGCCAGCAGTGACAGGGTAAAAGGGACTGAAGCTTTCTTT
>TRBV24-1|.|18|TRBD1|TRBJ2-3
CATSEPTGEFWGTDTQYF
TGTGCCACCAGTGAGCCGACAGGGGAGTTTTGGGGCACAGATACGCAGTATTTT
>TRBV2|.|18|TRBD2|TRBJ2-6
CAISSGGSISSGANVLTF
TGTGCCATATCTAGCGGGGGGTCTATTAGCTCTGGGGCCAACGTCCTGACTTTC
>TRBV19|once|11|.|TRBJ1-1
CASSTITEAFF
TGTGCCAGTAGTACCATTACTGAAGCTTTCTTT
>TRBV2|.|14|TRBD1|TRBJ2-7
CASTVGQGAYEQYF
TGTGCCAGCACCGTGGGACAGGGGGCCTACGAGCAGTACTTC
>TRBV5-1|.|15|.|TRBJ1-4
CASSQDTTTNEKLFF
TGCGCCAGCAGCCAGGACACCACAACTAATGAAAAACTGTTTTTT
>TRBV18|.|16|.|TRBJ2-2
CASSRLNGANTGELFF
TGTGCCAGCTCACGACTTAACGGAGCGAACACCGGGGAGCTGTTTTTT
>TRBV2|.|14|TRBD1|TRBJ2-7
CASNRDRGVYEQYF
TGTGCCAGCAACCGGGACAGGGGTGTTTACGAGCAGTACTTC
>TRBV2|.|13|.|TRBJ1-5
CASRPSGDQPQHF
TGTGCCAGCAGACCGTCGGGGGATCAGCCCCAGCATTTT
>TRBV2|.|16|.|TRBJ2-1
CASNGVGGEGYNEQFF
TGTGCCAGCAATGGGGTAGGCGGGGAAGGCTACAATGAGCAGTTCTTC
>TRBV29-1|.|13|TRBD1|TRBJ2-1
CSVAGQAYNEQFF
TGCAGCGTTGCGGGACAGGCTTACAATGAGCAGTTCTTC
>TRBV5-1|.|14|.|TRBJ2-7
CASSPTSTPYEQYF
TGCGCCAGCAGCCCTACATCGACTCCCTACGAGCAGTACTTC
>TRBV7-2|.|13|.|TRBJ2-5
CASSGSGGETQYF
TGTGCCAGCAGCGGGAGCGGAGGGGAGACCCAGTACTTC
>TRBV19|.|13|.|TRBJ1-2
CASKQQGPYGYTF
TGTGCCAGTAAACAACAGGGTCCCTATGGCTACACCTTC
>TRBV19|.|14|TRBD2|TRBJ2-1
CASRTSGYYNEQFF
TGTGCCAGTAGGACTAGCGGGTACTACAATGAGCAGTTCTTC
>TRBV10-3|.|13|TRBD1|TRBJ1-1
CAIRQGTNTEAFF
TGTGCCATCAGACAGGGGACGAACACTGAAGCTTTCTTT
>TRBV11-3|.|15|.|TRBJ2-3
CASSLLRGGTDTQYF
TGTGCCAGCAGCTTACTCAGGGGTGGTACAGATACGCAGTATTTT